This record looks at one TCR beta chain sequence and its context. What it binds is not known. The CDR3 runs to 12 residues. CDR1 is LNHDA and CDR2 is SQIVND in the germline V gene (reference sequence). V was clipped by 6 bases and J by 8 bases; unmatched bases: 3. This specimen comes from a study of cytomegalovirus exposure and HLA in healthy donors. General study points: For most TCR beta V segments, an earlier analysis put the productive rate at about 87% or about 30% of the time. TCR sequences were mostly rare, though some public TCRs occurred in many donors. A missense variant in DCLRE1C was later tied to TCR beta V- and J-gene trimming. Sequencing had likely introduced a cluster of highly shared sequence variants as an artifact.

Primers for the PCR totalled 60 Vbeta and 13 Jbeta. Some clones are missing from TCRdb's copy, which holds only in-frame ones; the method was immunoSEQ multiplex PCR. The table records about 82,000 clones, roughly a tenth of them present only once. The chain combines TRBV19 with TRBJ2-1, with TRBD1 identical over 8 bases. The specimen sequenced was PBMCs. The receptor comes from a man aged 55 to 70 in good health and CMV-seropositive. As DNA, the CDR3 is TGTGCCAGTAGAACAGGGGGGTATGAGCAGTTCTTC. Translated: CASRTGGYEQFF.